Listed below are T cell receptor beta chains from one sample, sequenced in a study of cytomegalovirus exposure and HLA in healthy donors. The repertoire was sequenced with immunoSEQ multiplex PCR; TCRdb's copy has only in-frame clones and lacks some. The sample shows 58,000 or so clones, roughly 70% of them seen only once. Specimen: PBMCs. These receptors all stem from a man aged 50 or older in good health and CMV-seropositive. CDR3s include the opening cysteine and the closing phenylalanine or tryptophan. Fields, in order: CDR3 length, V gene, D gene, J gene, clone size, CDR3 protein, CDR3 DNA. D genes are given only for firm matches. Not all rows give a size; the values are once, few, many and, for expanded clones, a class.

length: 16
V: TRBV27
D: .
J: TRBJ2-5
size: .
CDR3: CASSLRGWANQETQYF
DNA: TGTGCCAGCAGTTTAAGGGGGTGGGCGAACCAAGAGACCCAGTACTTC

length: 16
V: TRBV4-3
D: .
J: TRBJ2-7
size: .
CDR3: CASSQGRTSDYYEQYF
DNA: TGCGCCAGCAGCCAAGGCCGTACGTCGGACTACTACGAGCAGTACTTC

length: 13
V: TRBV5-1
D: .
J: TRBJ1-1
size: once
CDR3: CATRGQQNTEAFF
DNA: TGCGCCACCCGAGGGCAACAGAACACTGAAGCTTTCTTT

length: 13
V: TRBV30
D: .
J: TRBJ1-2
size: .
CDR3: CAWSGGLISGYTF
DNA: TGTGCCTGGAGCGGGGGATTGATCTCTGGCTACACCTTC

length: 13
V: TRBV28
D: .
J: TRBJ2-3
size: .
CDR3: CASRHRDTDTQYF
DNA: TGTGCCAGCCGCCACCGGGACACAGATACGCAGTATTTT

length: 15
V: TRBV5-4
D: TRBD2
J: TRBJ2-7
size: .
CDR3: CASSLGLAGGIEQYF
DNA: TGTGCCAGCAGCTTGGGACTAGCGGGGGGGATCGAGCAGTACTTC

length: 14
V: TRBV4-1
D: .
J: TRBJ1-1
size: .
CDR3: CASSQRGTFTEAFF
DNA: TGCGCCAGCAGCCAACGAGGCACCTTCACTGAAGCTTTCTTT

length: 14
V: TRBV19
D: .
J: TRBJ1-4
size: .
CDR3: CASSIPSTNEKLFF
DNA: TGTGCCAGTAGTATCCCGTCAACTAATGAAAAACTGTTTTTT

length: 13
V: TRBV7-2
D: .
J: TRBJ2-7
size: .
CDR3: CASSTDIPYEQYF
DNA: TGTGCCAGCAGCACAGATATTCCCTACGAGCAGTACTTC

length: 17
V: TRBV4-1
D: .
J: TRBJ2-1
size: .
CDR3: CASSQDPGGPGRNEQFF
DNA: TGCGCCAGCAGCCAAGACCCCGGAGGGCCGGGTCGCAATGAGCAGTTCTTC

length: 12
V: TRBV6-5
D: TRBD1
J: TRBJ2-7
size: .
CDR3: CASRDRGYEQYF
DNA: TGTGCCAGTCGGGACAGGGGGTACGAGCAGTACTTC

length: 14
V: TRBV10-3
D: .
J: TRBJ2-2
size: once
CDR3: CAIRDSSEFGELFF
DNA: TGTGCCATCAGGGACTCCAGCGAGTTCGGGGAGCTGTTTTTT

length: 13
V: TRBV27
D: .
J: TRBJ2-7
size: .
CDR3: CASSLGRDYEQYF
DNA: TGTGCCAGCAGTTTAGGCAGGGACTACGAGCAGTACTTC

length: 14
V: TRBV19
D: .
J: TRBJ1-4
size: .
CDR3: CASRNIGSREKLFF
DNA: TGTGCCAGTAGAAATATCGGGTCGCGGGAAAAACTGTTTTTT